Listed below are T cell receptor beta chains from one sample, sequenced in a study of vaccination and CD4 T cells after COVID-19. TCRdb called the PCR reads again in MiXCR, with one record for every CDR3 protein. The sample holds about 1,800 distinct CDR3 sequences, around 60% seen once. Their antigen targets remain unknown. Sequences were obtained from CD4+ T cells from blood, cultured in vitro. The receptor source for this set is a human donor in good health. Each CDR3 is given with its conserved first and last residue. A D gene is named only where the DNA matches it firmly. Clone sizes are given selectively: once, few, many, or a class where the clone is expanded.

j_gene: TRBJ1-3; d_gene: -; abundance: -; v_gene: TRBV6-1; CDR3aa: CASGHYKRGPSGNTIYF; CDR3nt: TGTGCCAGCGGACATTATAAGCGGGGTCCCTCTGGAAACACCATATATTTT
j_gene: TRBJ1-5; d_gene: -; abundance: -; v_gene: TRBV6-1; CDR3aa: CASNSKPGVSNQPQHF; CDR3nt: TGTGCCAGCAACTCGAAGCCAGGGGTCAGCAATCAGCCCCAGCATTTT
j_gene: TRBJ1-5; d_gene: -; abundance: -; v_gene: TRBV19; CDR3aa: CASRGESGDQPQHF; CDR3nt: TGTGCCAGTAGGGGGGAGAGCGGAGATCAGCCCCAGCATTTT
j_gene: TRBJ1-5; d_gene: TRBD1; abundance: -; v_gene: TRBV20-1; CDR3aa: CSAAGQLNQPQHF; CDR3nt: TGCAGTGCCGCGGGACAGCTCAATCAGCCCCAGCATTTT
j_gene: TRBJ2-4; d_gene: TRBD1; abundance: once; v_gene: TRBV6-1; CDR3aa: CASSPGQGAAKNIQYF; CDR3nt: TGTGCCAGCAGCCCCGGACAGGGCGCGGCCAAAAACATTCAGTACTTC
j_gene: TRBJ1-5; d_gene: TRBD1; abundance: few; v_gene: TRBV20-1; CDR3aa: CSARDWQGAQPQHF; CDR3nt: TGCAGTGCTAGAGATTGGCAGGGGGCCCAGCCCCAGCATTTT
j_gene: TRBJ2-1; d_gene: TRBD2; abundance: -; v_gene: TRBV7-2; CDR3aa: CASSSSSGRSYNEQFF; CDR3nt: TGTGCCAGCAGCTCCTCTAGCGGGAGGTCCTACAATGAGCAGTTCTTC
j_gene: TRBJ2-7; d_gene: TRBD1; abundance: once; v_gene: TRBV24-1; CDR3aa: CATQGQGRTYEQYF; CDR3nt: TGTGCCACCCAGGGACAGGGGCGTACCTACGAGCAGTACTTC
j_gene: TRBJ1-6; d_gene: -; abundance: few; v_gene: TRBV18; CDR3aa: CASSPSAGWDSPLHF; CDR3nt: TGTGCCAGCTCACCAAGTGCAGGGTGGGATTCACCCCTCCACTTT
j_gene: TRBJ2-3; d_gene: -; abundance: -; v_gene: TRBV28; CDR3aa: CASSLSTGTDTQYF; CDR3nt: TGTGCCAGCAGTTTATCGACAGGCACAGATACGCAGTATTTT
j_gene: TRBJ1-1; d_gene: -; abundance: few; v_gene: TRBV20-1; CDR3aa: CSARSGQGHYTEAFF; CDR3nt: TGCAGTGCTAGGTCCGGGCAGGGTCATTACACTGAAGCTTTCTTT
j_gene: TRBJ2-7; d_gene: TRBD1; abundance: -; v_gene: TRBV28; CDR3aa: CASTSGTGGKYEQYF; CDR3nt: TGTGCCAGCACCTCAGGGACAGGCGGGAAGTACGAGCAGTACTTC
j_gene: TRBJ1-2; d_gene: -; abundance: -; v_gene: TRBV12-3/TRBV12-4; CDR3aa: CASSLEGFVDGYTF; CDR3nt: TGTGCCAGCAGTTTAGAAGGGTTTGTGGATGGCTACACCTTC
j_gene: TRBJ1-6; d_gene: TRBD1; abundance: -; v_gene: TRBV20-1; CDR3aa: CSARDLGQAYSPLHF; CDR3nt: TGCAGTGCTAGAGATCTCGGACAGGCGTACTCACCCCTCCACTTT
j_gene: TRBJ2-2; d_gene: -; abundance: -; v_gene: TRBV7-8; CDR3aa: CASSFRDTGELFF; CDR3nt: TGTGCCAGCAGCTTCAGGGACACCGGGGAGCTGTTTTTT
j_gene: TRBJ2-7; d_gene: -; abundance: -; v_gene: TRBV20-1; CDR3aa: CSAMGQSYEQYF; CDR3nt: TGCAGTGCTATGGGCCAATCCTACGAGCAGTACTTC
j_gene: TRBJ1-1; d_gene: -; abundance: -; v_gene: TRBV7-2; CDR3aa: CASSSRAESPEAFF; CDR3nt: TGTGCCAGCTCGAGCAGGGCGGAATCCCCTGAAGCTTTCTTT
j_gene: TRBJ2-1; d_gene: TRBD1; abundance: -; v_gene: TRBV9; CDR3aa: CASSTPGQSYNEQFF; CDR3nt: TGTGCCAGCAGCACGCCGGGACAGAGCTACAATGAGCAGTTCTTC
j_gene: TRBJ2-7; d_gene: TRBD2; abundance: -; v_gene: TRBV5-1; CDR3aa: CASSEGLAIGEQYF; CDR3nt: TGCGCCAGCAGCGAGGGACTAGCGATAGGCGAGCAGTACTTC
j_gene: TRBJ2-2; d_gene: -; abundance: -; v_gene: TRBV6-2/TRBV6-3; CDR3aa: CASSPTRQNTGELFF; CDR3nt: TGTGCCAGCAGTCCCACCCGGCAGAACACCGGGGAGCTGTTTTTT
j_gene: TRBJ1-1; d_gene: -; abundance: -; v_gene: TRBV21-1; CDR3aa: CASSKARGTANTEAFF; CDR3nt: TGTGCCAGCAGCAAAGCGCGGGGGACAGCCAACACTGAAGCTTTCTTT
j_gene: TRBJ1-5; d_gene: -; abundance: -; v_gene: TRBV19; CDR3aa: CASRDRVHQPQHF; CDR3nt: TGTGCCAGTAGGGACAGAGTTCATCAGCCCCAGCATTTT
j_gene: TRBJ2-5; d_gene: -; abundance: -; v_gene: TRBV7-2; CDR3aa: CASSLWSSAPQETQYF; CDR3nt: TGTGCCAGCAGCCTCTGGTCCAGCGCTCCCCAAGAGACCCAGTACTTC
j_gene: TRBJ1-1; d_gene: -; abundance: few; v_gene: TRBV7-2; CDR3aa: CASSLGQEGAFF; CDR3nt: TGTGCCAGCAGCTTAGGACAGGAGGGTGCTTTCTTT
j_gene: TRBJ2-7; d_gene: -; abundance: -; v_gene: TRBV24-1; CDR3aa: CATSEGGYEQYF; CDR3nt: TGTGCCACCAGTGAAGGGGGCTACGAGCAGTACTTC
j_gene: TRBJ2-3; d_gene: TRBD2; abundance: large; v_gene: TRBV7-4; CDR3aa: CASSDTSGRAADTQYF; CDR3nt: TGTGCCAGCAGCGACACTAGCGGGAGGGCCGCAGATACGCAGTATTTT
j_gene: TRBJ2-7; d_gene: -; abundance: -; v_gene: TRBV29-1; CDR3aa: CSVKRGPQAEQYF; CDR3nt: TGCAGCGTCAAGAGAGGACCCCAAGCTGAGCAGTACTTC
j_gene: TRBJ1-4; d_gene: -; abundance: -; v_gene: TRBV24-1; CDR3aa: CATSRGGTNEKLFF; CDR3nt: TGTGCCACCAGCCGGGGCGGAACTAATGAAAAACTGTTTTTT
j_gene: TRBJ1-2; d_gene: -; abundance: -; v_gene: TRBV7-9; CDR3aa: CASSSGRRDTF; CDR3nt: TGTGCCAGCAGCTCGGGACGGCGCGACACCTTC
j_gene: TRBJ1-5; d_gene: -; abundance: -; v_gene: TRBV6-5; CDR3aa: CASSSLRMEPQHF; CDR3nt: TGTGCCAGCAGTTCCCTCCGGATGGAGCCCCAGCATTTT
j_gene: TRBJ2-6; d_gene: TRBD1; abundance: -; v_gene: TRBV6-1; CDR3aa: CASDRATAGANVLTF; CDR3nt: TGTGCCAGCGACAGGGCGACGGCCGGGGCCAACGTCCTGACTTTC
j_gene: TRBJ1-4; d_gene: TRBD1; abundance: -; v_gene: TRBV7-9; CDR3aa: CASSSPDRVGEKLFF; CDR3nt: TGTGCCAGCAGCTCGCCCGACAGGGTCGGTGAAAAACTGTTTTTT